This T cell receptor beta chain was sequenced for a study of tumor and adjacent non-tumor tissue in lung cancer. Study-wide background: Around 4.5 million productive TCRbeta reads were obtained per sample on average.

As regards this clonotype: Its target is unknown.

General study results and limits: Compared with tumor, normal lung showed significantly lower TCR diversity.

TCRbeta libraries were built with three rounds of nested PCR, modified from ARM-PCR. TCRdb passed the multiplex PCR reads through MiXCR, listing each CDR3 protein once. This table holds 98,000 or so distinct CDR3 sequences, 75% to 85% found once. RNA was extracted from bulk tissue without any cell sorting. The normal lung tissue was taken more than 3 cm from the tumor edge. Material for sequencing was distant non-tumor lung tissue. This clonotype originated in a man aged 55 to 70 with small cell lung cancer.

Here the CDR3 reads CSGRDLAADNYGYTF. CDR3 sequence (DNA): TGCAGTGGCAGAGATCTGGCGGCGGACAACTATGGCTACACCTTC. The chain combines TRBV20-1 with TRBJ1-2; no reliable D call. CDR1 and CDR2 from the germline V gene are DFQATT and SNEGSKA (reference sequence). Trimming pared 7 bases from V and 2 bases from J, leaving 20 bases between. This CDR3 has 15 amino acids.